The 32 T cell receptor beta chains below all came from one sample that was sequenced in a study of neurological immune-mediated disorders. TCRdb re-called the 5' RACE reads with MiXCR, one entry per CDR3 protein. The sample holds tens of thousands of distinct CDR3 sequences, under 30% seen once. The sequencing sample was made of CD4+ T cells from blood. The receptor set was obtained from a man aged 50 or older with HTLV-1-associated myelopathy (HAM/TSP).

Here the CDR3 DNA reads TGTGCCAGCAGTTACACGAAAACAGGGGGAAGAACTGAAGCTTTCTTT. Translation: CASSYTKTGGRTEAFF. V usage is TRBV6-5 and J usage is TRBJ1-1; TRBD1 matches at 8 bases. The CDR3 is 16 residues long. Trimming cost V 2 bases and J 5 bases; bases outside gene matches: 10. Germline V lookup: CDR1 MNHEY, CDR2 SVGAGI.

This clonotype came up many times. The CDR3 DNA follows: TGTGCCAGCAGCTTAGGGCAGACAAAAGCCTACGAGCAGTACTTC. Translation gives CASSLGQTKAYEQYF. The rearrangement joins TRBV7-8 to TRBJ2-7; no clear D. V was shortened by 1 base and J by 2 bases, with 12 bases between the two germline ends. The germline gives CDR1 SGHVS, CDR2 FQNEAQ. This CDR3 has 15 residues.

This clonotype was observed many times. CDR3 residues: CASTGQLIGNTIYF. The CDR3 DNA reads as TGTGCCAGTACGGGACAGCTTATTGGAAACACCATATATTTT. V is TRBV19 and J is TRBJ1-3; 7 bases agree with TRBD1. The germline V gene has CDR1 LNHDA and CDR2 SQIVND (reference sequence). The CDR3 sequence is 14 residues long. The V segment lost 7 bases and the J segment 3 bases; nucleotides outside the gene matches: 6.

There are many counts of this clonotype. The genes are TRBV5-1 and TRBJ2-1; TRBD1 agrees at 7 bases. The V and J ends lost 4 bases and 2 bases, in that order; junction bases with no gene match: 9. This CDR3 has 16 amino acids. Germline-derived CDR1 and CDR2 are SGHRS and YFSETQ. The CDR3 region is CASSKEVGGAYNEQFF. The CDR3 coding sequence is TGCGCCAGCAGCAAAGAGGTAGGGGGCGCCTACAATGAGCAGTTCTTC.

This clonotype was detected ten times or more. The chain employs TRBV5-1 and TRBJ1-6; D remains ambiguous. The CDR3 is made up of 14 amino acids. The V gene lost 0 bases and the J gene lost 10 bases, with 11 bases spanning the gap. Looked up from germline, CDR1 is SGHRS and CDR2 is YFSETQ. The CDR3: CASSLGIESSPLHF. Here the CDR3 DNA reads TGCGCCAGCAGCTTGGGCATAGAGTCATCACCCCTCCACTTT.

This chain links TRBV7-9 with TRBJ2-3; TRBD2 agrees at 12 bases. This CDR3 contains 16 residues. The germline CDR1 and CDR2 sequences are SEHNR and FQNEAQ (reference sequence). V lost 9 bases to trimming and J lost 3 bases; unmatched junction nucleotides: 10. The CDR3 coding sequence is TGTGCCAGAAGCCCAGGACTAGCGGGACCTACAGATACGCAGTATTTT. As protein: CARSPGLAGPTDTQYF. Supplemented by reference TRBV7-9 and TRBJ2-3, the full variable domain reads DTGVSQNPRHKITKRGQNVTFRCDPISEHNRLYWYRQTLGQGPEFLTYFQNEAQLEKSRLLSDRFSAERPKGSFSTLEIQRTEQGDSAMYLCARSPGLAGPTDTQYFGPGTRLTVL.

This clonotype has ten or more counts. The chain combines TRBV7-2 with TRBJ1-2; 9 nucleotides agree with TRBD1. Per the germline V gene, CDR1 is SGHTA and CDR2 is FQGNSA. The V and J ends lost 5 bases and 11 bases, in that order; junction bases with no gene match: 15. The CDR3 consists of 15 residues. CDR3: CASSPRGQGTRGYTF. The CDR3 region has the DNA TGTGCCAGCAGCCCCAGGGGACAGGGCACCCGAGGGTACACCTTC.

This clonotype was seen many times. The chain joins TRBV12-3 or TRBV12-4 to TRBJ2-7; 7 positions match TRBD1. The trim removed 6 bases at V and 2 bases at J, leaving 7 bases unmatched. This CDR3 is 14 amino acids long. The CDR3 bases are TGTGCCAGCAGGCGACAGGGACCACCCTACGAGCAGTACTTC. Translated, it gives CASRRQGPPYEQYF.

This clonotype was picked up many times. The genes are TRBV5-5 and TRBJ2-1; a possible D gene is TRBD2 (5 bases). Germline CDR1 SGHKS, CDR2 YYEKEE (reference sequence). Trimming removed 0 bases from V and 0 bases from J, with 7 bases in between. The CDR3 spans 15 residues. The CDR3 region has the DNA TGTGCCAGCAGCTTGGCGGGGAGCTCCTACAATGAGCAGTTCTTC. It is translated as CASSLAGSSYNEQFF.

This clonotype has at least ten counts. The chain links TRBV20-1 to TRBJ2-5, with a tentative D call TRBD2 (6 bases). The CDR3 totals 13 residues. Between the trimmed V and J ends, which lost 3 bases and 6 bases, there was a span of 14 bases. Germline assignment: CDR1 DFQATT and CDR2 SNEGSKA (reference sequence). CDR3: CSASVLEGKTQYF. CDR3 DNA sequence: TGCAGTGCTAGTGTGCTGGAGGGGAAGACCCAGTACTTC.

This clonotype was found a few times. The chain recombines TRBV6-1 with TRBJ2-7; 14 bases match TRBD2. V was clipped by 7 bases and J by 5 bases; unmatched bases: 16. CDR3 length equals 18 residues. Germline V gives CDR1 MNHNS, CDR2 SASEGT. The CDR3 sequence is CASTRGRGLAGESHEQYF. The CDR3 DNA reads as TGTGCCAGCACCCGCGGTCGGGGACTAGCGGGAGAATCCCACGAGCAGTACTTC.

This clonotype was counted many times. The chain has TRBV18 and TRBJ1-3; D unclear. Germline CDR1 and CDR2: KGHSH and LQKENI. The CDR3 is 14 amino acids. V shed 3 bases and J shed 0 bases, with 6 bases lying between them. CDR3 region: CASSPGTSGNTIYF. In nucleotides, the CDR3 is TGTGCCAGCTCACCTGGCACCTCTGGAAACACCATATATTTT. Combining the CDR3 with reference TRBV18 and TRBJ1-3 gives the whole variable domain NAGVMQNPRHLVRRRGQEARLRCSPMKGHSHVYWYRQLPEEGLKFMVYLQKENIIDESGMPKERFSAEFPKEGPSILRIQQVVRGDSAAYFCASSPGTSGNTIYFGEGSWLTVV.

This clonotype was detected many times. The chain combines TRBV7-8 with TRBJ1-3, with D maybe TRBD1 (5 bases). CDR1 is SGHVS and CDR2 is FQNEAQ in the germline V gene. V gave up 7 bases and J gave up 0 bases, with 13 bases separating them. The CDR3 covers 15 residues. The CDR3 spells CASKDSTDSGNTIYF. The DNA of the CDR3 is TGTGCCAGCAAAGACAGTACCGACTCTGGAAACACCATATATTTT.

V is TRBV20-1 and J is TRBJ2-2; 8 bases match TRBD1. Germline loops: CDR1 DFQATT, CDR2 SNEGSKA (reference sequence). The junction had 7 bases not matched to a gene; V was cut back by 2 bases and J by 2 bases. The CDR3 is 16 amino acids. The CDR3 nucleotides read TGCAGTGCTAGATCCCCGGGACAGGCAAACACCGGGGAGCTGTTTTTT. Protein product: CSARSPGQANTGELFF.

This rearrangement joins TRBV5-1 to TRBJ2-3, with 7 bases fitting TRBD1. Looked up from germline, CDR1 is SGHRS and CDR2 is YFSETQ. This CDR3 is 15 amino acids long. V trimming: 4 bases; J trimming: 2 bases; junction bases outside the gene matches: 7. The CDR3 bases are TGCGCCAGCAGCGACAGGGTGGCGCACACAGATACGCAGTATTTT. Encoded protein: CASSDRVAHTDTQYF.

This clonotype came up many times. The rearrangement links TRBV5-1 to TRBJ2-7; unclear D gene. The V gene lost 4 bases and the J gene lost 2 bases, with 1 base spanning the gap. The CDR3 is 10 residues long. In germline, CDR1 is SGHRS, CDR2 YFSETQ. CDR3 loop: CASSPYEQYF. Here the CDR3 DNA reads TGCGCCAGCAGCCCCTACGAGCAGTACTTC.

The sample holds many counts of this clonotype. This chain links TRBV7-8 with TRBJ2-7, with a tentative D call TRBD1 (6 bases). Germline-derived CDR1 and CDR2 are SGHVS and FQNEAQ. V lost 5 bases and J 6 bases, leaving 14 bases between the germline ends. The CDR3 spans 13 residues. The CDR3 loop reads CASSALTGSEQYF. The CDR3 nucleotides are TGTGCCAGCAGCGCCCTTACAGGGTCCGAGCAGTACTTC.

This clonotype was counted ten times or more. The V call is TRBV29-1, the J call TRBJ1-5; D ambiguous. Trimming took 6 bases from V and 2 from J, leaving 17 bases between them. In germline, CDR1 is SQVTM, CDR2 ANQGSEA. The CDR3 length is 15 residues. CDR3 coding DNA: TGCAGCGTGGCTGATGGTTTTATGGGCAATCAGCCCCAGCATTTT. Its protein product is CSVADGFMGNQPQHF. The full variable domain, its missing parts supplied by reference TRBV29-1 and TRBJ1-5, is SAVISQKPSRDICQRGTSLTIQCQVDSQVTMMFWYRQQPGQSLTLIATANQGSEATYESGFVIDKFPISRPNLTFSTLTVSNMSPEDSSIYLCSVADGFMGNQPQHFGDGTRLSIL.

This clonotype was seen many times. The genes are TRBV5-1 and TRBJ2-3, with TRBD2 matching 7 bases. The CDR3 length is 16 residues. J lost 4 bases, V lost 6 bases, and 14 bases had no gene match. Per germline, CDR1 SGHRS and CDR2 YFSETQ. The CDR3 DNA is TGCGCCAGCACTTTCAATTTGGCGGGAGATGCAGATACGCAGTATTTT. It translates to CASTFNLAGDADTQYF.

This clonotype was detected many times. The CDR3 reads CASSLTYRDEKLFF. The CDR3 coding sequence is TGTGCCAGCTCACTTACCTACAGGGATGAAAAACTGTTTTTT. The V gene is TRBV18, the J gene TRBJ1-4, with D possibly matching TRBD1 (6 bases). The CDR3 contains 14 residues. Trimming removed 4 bases at V and 6 bases at J, with 12 bases between. CDR1 is KGHSH, CDR2 LQKENI, per germline.

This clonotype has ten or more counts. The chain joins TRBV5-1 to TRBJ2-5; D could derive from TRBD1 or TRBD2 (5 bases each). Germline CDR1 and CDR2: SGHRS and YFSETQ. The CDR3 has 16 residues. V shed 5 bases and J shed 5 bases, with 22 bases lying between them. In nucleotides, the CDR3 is TGCGCCAGCAGGAAGGACCCGGGGACCCCGTCGGAGACCCAGTACTTC. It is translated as CASRKDPGTPSETQYF.

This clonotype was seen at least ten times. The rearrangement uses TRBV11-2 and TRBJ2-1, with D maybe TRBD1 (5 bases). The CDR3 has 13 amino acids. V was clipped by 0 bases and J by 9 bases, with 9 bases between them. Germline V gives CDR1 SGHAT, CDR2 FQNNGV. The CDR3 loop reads CASSLDRGGEQFF. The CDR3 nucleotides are TGTGCCAGCAGCTTAGATAGGGGTGGTGAGCAGTTCTTC.

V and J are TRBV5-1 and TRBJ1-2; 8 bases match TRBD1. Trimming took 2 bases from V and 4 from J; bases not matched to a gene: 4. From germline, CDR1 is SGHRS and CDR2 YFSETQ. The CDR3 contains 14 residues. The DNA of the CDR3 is TGCGCCAGCAGCTTTGACAGGGGCTCCTATGGCTACACCTTC. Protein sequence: CASSFDRGSYGYTF.

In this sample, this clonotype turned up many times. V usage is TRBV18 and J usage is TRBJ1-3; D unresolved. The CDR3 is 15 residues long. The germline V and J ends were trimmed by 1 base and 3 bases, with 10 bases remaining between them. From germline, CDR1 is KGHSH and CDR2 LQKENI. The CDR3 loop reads CASSPRGFLGNTIYF. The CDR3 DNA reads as TGTGCCAGCTCACCACGAGGCTTCCTTGGAAACACCATATATTTT.

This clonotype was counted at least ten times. This CDR3 is CASSSLPGAEDTQYF. DNA for the CDR3: TGCGCCAGCAGCTCCCTCCCGGGGGCGGAAGATACGCAGTATTTT. This chain connects TRBV5-1 to TRBJ2-3; D tentatively reads TRBD1 or TRBD2 (6 bases each). The V gene lost 3 bases and the J gene lost 5 bases, with 16 bases spanning the gap. CDR3 length equals 15 residues. Germline V gives CDR1 SGHRS, CDR2 YFSETQ.

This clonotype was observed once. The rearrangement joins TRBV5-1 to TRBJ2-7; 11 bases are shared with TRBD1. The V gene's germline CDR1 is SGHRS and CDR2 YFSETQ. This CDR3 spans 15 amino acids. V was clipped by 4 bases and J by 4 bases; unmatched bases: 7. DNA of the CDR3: TGCGCCAGCAGCCTGGGGACAGGGGGAATGTACGAGCAGTACTTC. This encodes CASSLGTGGMYEQYF. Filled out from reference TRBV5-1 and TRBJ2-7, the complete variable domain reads KAGVTQTPRYLIKTRGQQVTLSCSPISGHRSVSWYQQTPGQGLQFLFEYFSETQRNKGNFPGRFSGRQFSNSRSEMNVSTLELGDSALYLCASSLGTGGMYEQYFGPGTRLTVT.

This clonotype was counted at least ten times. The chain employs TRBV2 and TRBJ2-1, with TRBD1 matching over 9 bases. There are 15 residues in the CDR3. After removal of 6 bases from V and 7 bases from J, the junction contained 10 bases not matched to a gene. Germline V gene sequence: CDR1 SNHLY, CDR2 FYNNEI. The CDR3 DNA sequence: TGTGCCAGCAGGGACGACAGGGGGATAGGTAATGAGCAGTTCTTC. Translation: CASRDDRGIGNEQFF.

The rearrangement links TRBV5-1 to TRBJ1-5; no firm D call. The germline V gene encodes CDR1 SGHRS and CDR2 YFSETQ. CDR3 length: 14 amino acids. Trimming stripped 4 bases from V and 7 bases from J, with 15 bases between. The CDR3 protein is CASSQDGVQQPQHF. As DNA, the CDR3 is TGCGCCAGCAGCCAGGACGGTGTCCAGCAGCCCCAGCATTTT.

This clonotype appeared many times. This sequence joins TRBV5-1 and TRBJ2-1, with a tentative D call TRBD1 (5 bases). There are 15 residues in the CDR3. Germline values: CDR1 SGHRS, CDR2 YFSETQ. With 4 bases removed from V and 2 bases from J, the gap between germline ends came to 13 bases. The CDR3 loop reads CASSEALGPYNEQFF. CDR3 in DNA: TGCGCCAGCAGCGAGGCCCTGGGGCCCTACAATGAGCAGTTCTTC.

The CDR3: CASRFYYPWTKVPGELFF. DNA of the CDR3: TGTGCAAGTCGCTTCTACTACCCCTGGACAAAGGTCCCCGGGGAGCTGTTTTTT. This chain connects TRBV12-2 to TRBJ2-2; the table's D call, TRBD1, has no DNA check behind it. TRBV12-2 is a pseudogene locus. This CDR3 has 18 amino acids.

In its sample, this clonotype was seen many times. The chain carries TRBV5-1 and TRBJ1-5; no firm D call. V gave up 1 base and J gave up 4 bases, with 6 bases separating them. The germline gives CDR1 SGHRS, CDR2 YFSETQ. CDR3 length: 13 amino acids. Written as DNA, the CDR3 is TGCGCCAGCAGCTTGTATGAAAATCAGCCCCAGCATTTT. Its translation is CASSLYENQPQHF.

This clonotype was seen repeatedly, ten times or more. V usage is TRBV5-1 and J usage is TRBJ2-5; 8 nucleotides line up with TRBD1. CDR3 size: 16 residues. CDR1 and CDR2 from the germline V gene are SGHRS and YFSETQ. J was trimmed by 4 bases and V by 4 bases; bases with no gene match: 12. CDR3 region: CASSLPPGGTSETQYF. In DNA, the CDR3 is TGCGCCAGCAGCCTGCCCCCAGGGGGCACTTCAGAGACCCAGTACTTC.